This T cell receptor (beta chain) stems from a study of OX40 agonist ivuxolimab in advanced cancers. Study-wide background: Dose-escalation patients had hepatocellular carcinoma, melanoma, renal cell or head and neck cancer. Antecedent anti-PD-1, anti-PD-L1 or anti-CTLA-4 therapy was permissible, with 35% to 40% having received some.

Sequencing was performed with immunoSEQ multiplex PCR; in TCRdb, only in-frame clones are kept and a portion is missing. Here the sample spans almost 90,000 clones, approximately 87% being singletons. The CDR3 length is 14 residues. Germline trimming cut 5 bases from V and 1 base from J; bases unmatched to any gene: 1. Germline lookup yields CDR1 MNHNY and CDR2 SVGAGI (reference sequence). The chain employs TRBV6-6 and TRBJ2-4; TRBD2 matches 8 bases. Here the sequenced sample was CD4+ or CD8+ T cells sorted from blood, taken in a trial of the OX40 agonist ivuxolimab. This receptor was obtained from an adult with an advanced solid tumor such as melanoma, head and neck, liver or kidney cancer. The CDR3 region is CASSQRGAKNIQYF. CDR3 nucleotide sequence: TGTGCCAGCAGTCAGCGGGGGGCCAAAAACATTCAGTACTTC.